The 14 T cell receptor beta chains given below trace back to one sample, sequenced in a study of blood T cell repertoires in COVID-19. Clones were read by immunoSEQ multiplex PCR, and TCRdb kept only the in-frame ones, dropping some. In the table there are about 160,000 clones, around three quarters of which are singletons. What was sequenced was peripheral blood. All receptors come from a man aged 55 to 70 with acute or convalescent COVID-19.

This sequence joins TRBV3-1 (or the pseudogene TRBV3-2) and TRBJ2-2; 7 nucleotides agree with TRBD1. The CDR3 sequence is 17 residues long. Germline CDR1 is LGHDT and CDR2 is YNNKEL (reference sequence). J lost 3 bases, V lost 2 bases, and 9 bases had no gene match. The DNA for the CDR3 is TGTGCCAGCAGCCAAACGCTACAGGGGTGGGACACCGGGGAGCTGTTTTTT. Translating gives CASSQTLQGWDTGELFF.

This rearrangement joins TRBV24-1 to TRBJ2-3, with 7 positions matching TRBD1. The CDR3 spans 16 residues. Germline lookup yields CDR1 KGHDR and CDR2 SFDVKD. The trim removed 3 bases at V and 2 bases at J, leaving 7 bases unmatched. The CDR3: CATSDPQGPDTDTQYF. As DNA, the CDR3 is TGTGCCACCAGTGATCCACAGGGGCCGGACACAGATACGCAGTATTTT.

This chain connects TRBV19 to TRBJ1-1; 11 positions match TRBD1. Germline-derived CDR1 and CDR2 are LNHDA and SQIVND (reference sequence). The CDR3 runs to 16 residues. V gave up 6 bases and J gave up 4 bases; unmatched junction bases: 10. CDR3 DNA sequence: TGTGCCAGTAGCGTAGGGACCGGGACAGGGGGCACTGAAGCTTTCTTT. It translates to CASSVGTGTGGTEAFF.

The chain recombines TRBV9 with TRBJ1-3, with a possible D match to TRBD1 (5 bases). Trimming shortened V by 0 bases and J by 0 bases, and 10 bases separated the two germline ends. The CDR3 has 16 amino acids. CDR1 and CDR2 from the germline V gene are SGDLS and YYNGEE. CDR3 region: CASSVEMGGSGNTIYF. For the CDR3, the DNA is TGTGCCAGCAGCGTAGAAATGGGGGGCTCTGGAAACACCATATATTTT.

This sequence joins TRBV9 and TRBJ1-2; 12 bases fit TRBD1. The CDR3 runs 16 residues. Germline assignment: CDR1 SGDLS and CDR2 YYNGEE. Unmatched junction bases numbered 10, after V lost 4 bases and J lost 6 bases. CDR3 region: CASSITGTGGIDGYTF. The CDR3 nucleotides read TGTGCCAGCAGCATAACCGGGACAGGGGGCATTGATGGCTACACCTTC.

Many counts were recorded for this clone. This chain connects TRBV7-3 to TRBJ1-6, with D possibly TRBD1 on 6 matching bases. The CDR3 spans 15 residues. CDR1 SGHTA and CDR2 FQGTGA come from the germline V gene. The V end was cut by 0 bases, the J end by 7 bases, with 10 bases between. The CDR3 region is CASSLTGAKNSPLHF. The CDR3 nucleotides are TGTGCCAGCAGCTTAACGGGGGCAAAGAATTCACCCCTCCACTTT.

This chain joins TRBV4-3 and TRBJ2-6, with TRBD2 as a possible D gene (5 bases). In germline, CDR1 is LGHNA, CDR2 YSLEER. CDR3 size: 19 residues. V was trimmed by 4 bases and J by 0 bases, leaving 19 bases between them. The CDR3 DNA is TGCGCCAGCAGCCTGGGCGTGGACGGGGAAAACTCTGGGGCCAACGTCCTGACTTTC. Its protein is CASSLGVDGENSGANVLTF.

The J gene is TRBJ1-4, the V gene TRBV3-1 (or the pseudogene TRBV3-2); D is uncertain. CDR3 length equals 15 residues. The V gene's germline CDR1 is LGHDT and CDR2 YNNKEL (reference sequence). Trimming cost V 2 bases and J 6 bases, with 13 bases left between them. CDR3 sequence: CASSQSVLSDEKLFF. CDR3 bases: TGTGCCAGCAGCCAATCGGTCCTATCGGATGAAAAACTGTTTTTT.

CDR3 amino acids: CASSQVTSGSYEQYF. CDR3 coding DNA: TGCGCCAGCAGCCAAGTAACTAGCGGGAGCTACGAGCAGTACTTC. The V and J genes are TRBV4-1 and TRBJ2-7, with 11 bases fitting TRBD2. Germline V gives CDR1 MGHRA, CDR2 YSYEKL. This CDR3 is 15 amino acids long. With 1 base clipped from V and 3 bases from J, the junction kept 2 bases outside the gene matches.

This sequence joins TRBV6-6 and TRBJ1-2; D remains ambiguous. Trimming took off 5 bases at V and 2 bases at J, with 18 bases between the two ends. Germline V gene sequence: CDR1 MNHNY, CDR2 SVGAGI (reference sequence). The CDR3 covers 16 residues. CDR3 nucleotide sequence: TGTGCCAGCAGTCGAAAGGCGGCCGGGTTAAACTATGGCTACACCTTC. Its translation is CASSRKAAGLNYGYTF.

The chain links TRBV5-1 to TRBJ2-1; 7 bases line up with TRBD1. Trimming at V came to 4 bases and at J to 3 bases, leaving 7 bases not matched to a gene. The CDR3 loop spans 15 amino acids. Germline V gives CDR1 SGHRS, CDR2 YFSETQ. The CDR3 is CASSTGDSYYNEQFF. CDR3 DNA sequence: TGCGCCAGCAGCACAGGGGACAGCTACTACAATGAGCAGTTCTTC.

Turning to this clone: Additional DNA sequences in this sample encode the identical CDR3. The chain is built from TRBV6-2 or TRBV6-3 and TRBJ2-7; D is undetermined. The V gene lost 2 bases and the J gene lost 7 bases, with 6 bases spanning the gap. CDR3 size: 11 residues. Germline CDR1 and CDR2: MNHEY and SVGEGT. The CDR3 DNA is TGTGCCAGCAGTTACGCCGGTGAGCAGTACTTC. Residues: CASSYAGEQYF.

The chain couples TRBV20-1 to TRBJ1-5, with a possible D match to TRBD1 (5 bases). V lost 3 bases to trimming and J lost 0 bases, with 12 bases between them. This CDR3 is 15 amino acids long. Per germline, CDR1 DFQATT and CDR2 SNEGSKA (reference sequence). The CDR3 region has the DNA TGCAGTGCTAGTCGGGCAGGGAATAGCAATCAGCCCCAGCATTTT. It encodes CSASRAGNSNQPQHF.

The CDR3 bases are TGTGCCAGCAGTTACTCTACAGGGGGGGACAATCAGCCCCAGCATTTT. This codes for CASSYSTGGDNQPQHF. The rearrangement links TRBV6-2 or TRBV6-3 to TRBJ1-5, with 8 bases aligning to TRBD1. With V trimmed by 0 bases and J by 3 bases, 4 bases remained unmatched. The germline V gene encodes CDR1 MNHEY and CDR2 SVGEGT. The CDR3 sequence is 16 residues long.